One and the same sample provided the 20 T cell receptor beta chains below, sequenced in a study of T cells in women clearing cervical HPV infection. TCRdb keeps only in-frame clones here, not all; method: immunoSEQ multiplex PCR. The sample holds about 32,000 clones. Sequenced material: blood buffy coat. Receptors originate from a woman between 18 and 75 years old with a cervical HPV16 infection that either progressed to CIN3+ or cleared (not recorded which).

For this clone: With the read ending 3 residues before the CDR3 end, the germline J gene is used to fill in that end. The gene calls are TRBV7-9 and TRBJ2-5; 7 positions match TRBD1. The CDR3 loop spans 14 amino acids. Germline CDR1 SEHNR, CDR2 FQNEAQ (reference sequence). After removal of 9 bases from V and 2 bases from J, the junction contained 9 bases not matched to a gene. Partial CDR3 DNA: TGTGCCAGGAGCGTTGGACAGGTACAAGAGACC. Residues: CARSVGQVQET. The whole CDR3 sequence reads CARSVGQVQETQYF.

As regards this clone: Compared with germline, one end of the junction differs, possibly owing to a read error. The CDR3 end falls 3 residues outside the read, so it is completed with the germline J gene. The chain couples TRBV4-2 to TRBJ2-4; D possibly corresponds to TRBD2 (6 bases). The CDR3 consists of 15 residues. Germline V lookup: CDR1 LGHNA, CDR2 YNFKEQ. CDR3 bases read: TGCGCCAGCAGCCAGCTGGGCGGGGCTGGGGCCATT. Translating gives CASSQLGGAGAI. The whole CDR3 sequence reads CASSQLGGAGAIQYF.

A note on this clone: The read falls 3 residues short of the CDR3 end, and the missing part is taken from the germline J gene. This chain connects TRBV9 to TRBJ2-5; D is tentatively TRBD1 or TRBD2 (7 bases each). Trimming cost V 0 bases and J 5 bases, with 14 bases left between them. This CDR3 spans 15 amino acids. CDR1 is SGDLS and CDR2 is YYNGEE in the germline V gene. The CDR3 spells CASSVEGGGMETQYF. CDR3 DNA (partial): TGTGCCAGCAGCGTAGAGGGAGGGGGCATGGAGACC.

CDR3 region: CASSDRQRYGYTF. CDR3 DNA, as far as it was read: TGTGCCAGTAGTGATAGACAGCGTTATGGC. The rearrangement links TRBV19 to TRBJ1-2; TRBD1 might be the D (5 bases). The CDR3 goes on 3 residues after the read ends, and that part is filled in from the germline J gene. V lost 5 bases, J lost 5 bases, and 12 bases lay in between. The CDR3 is 13 residues long. In germline, CDR1 is LNHDA, CDR2 SQIVND (reference sequence).

Turning to this clone: The read halts 3 residues ahead of the CDR3 end, with the missing end drawn from the germline J gene. The chain employs TRBV19 and TRBJ2-3; D is ambiguous. There are 14 residues in the CDR3. Germline V gene data show CDR1 as LNHDA and CDR2 as SQIVND (reference sequence). The DNA read from the CDR3 is TGTGCCAGTAGGGTCGACCATAGCAATCAGCCG. Translated, it gives CASRVDHSNQP. The full CDR3 protein reads CASRVDHSNQPQYF.

As for this clone: The CDR3 end lies 3 residues beyond the end of the read and is filled in from the germline J gene. The rearrangement joins TRBV4-2 to TRBJ1-1; D remains ambiguous. The CDR3 length is 16 residues. In germline, CDR1 is LGHNA, CDR2 YNFKEQ. With 3 bases removed from V and 1 base from J, the gap between germline ends came to 15 bases. Here the CDR3 reads CASSQLGGSPNTEAFF. The part of the CDR3 DNA that was read is TGTGCCAGCAGCCAGCTTGGCGGGAGTCCGAACACTGAA.

Concerning this clone itself: The read terminates 3 residues before the CDR3 end, so the remaining end is supplied by the germline J gene. This chain connects TRBV20-1 to TRBJ1-4; D uncertain. V lost 6 bases and J 4 bases, leaving 15 bases between the germline ends. The germline V gene encodes CDR1 DFQATT and CDR2 SNEGSKA (reference sequence). The CDR3 has 14 residues. The CDR3 sequence: CSATLGSGNEKLFF. The CDR3 bases that were read are TGCAGTGCCACCCTGGGCTCTGGTAATGAAAAA.

On this clone: Read coverage stops 3 residues before the CDR3 terminus; the germline J gene supplies the remainder. This chain joins TRBV5-1 and TRBJ2-1, with D possibly matching TRBD2 (6 bases). CDR3 size: 14 residues. The germline gives CDR1 SGHRS, CDR2 YFSETQ. Trimming took 2 bases from V and 8 from J, leaving 14 bases between them. Here the CDR3 reads CASSFLVGGDEQFF. The CDR3 DNA, read in part, is TGCGCCAGCAGCTTTTTGGTTGGAGGGGATGAG.

Regarding this clone: With the read ending 3 residues before the CDR3 end, the germline J gene is used to fill in that end. The chain recombines TRBV20-1 with TRBJ1-4; tentatively, D is TRBD1 (5 bases). Trimming removed 3 bases at V and 5 bases at J, with 25 bases between. The CDR3 is made up of 18 amino acids. Looked up from germline, CDR1 is DFQATT and CDR2 is SNEGSKA (reference sequence). The CDR3 reads CSASGPGSGRGGNEKLFF. CDR3 DNA (partial): TGCAGTGCTAGTGGTCCCGGGTCCGGCCGGGGGGGGAATGAAAAA.

As concerns this clone: The read ends 3 residues early relative to the CDR3; the germline J gene fills the gap. The chain uses TRBV19 and TRBJ1-1; D call uncertain. Trimming took 3 bases from V and 7 from J, leaving 12 bases between them. This CDR3 comprises 13 residues. Germline V CDR1 and CDR2: LNHDA, SQIVND (reference sequence). The covered CDR3 bases are TGTGCCAGTAGTATTACCGACGGCGGTGAA. Protein product: CASSITDGGE. The whole CDR3 protein is CASSITDGGEAFF.

About this clone: The read falls 3 residues short of the CDR3 end, and the missing part is taken from the germline J gene. The V call is TRBV5-1, the J call TRBJ2-2; a possible D gene is TRBD1 (5 bases). The CDR3 has 18 amino acids. Germline loops: CDR1 SGHRS, CDR2 YFSETQ. The V gene lost 2 bases and the J gene lost 6 bases, with 23 bases spanning the gap. CDR3 DNA (partial): TGCGCCAGCAGCTTTTATATAGGGGCCACCCAGCCGGCCGGGGAG. It codes for CASSFYIGATQPAGE. The whole CDR3 reads CASSFYIGATQPAGELFF.

The sequenced part of the CDR3 DNA is TGTGCCAGCAGTGACGGCACTGAA. Translation: CASSDGTE. The complete CDR3 protein is CASSDGTEAFF. The V and J genes are TRBV2 and TRBJ1-1; D uncertain. With the read ending 3 residues before the CDR3 end, the germline J gene is used to fill in that end. V was clipped by 3 bases and J by 4 bases, with 3 bases between them. Germline assignment: CDR1 SNHLY and CDR2 FYNNEI. There are 11 residues in the CDR3.

A remark on this clone: Read sequence stops 3 residues before the CDR3 end, and the germline J gene provides the missing end. This rearrangement joins TRBV4-2 to TRBJ2-1; 10 bases fit TRBD2. The CDR3 has 15 residues. Looked up from germline, CDR1 is LGHNA and CDR2 is YNFKEQ. After removal of 4 bases from V and 7 bases from J, the junction contained 7 bases not matched to a gene. Incomplete CDR3 DNA: TGTGCCAGCAGCCGATCTAGCGGGAGTGCTAATGAG. Protein: CASSRSSGSANE. The CDR3, in full, reads CASSRSSGSANEQFF.

As concerns this clone: The read comes to an end 3 residues before the CDR3 does, leaving the germline J gene to fill in the end. V gene TRBV11-3 combines with J gene TRBJ1-1, with TRBD1 as a possible D gene (6 bases). Germline values: CDR1 SGHNT, CDR2 YENEEA. This CDR3 contains 14 residues. With 5 bases removed from V and 4 bases from J, the gap between germline ends came to 14 bases. The CDR3 sequence is CASSPGQIGTEAFF. The sequenced CDR3 bases are TGTGCCAGCAGCCCCGGACAGATCGGCACTGAA.

To note about this clone: The sequenced fragment ends 3 residues before the CDR3 boundary, so the rest is inferred from the germline J gene. The V call is TRBV29-1, the J call TRBJ2-5, with D possibly matching TRBD2 (5 bases). The CDR3 contains 13 residues. The V gene lost 7 bases and the J gene lost 5 bases, with 17 bases spanning the gap. CDR1 and CDR2 (germline): SQVTM, ANQGSEA. The CDR3 here is CSAMDGGWETQYF. Incomplete CDR3 DNA: TGCAGCGCAATGGATGGCGGGTGGGAGACC. Drawing the rest from reference TRBV29-1 and TRBJ2-5, the complete variable domain is SAVISQKPSRDICQRGTSLTIQCQVDSQVTMMFWYRQQPGQSLTLIATANQGSEATYESGFVIDKFPISRPNLTFSTLTVSNMSPEDSSIYLCSAMDGGWETQYFGPGTRLLVL.

In regard to this clone: The read falls 3 residues short of the CDR3 end, and the missing part is taken from the germline J gene. This chain uses TRBV6-1 with TRBJ2-4; unclear D gene. CDR3 length equals 12 residues. Germline V lookup: CDR1 MNHNS, CDR2 SASEGT. The sequenced CDR3 bases are TGTGCCAGCAGTGCACAAAACTATGGT. Translating it yields CASSAQNYG. The CDR3 reads in full as CASSAQNYGQYF.

Concerning this clone itself: The read terminates 3 residues ahead of where the CDR3 ends, so the germline J gene completes it. The chain uses TRBV7-9 and TRBJ1-5, with D perhaps TRBD1 (6 bases). From germline, CDR1 is SEHNR and CDR2 FQNEAQ (reference sequence). The CDR3 is made up of 15 amino acids. The ends were cut back, 5 bases at V and 8 bases at J, with 19 bases in the middle. The CDR3 protein is CASSPQGRVGEPQHF. The part of the CDR3 DNA that was read is TGTGCCAGCAGCCCACAGGGACGTGTTGGTGAGCCC.

Concerning this clone: The read ends 3 residues early relative to the CDR3; the germline J gene fills the gap. The chain carries TRBV18 and TRBJ1-1, with 7 nucleotides matching TRBD1. The CDR3 totals 14 residues. Germline V gene data show CDR1 as KGHSH and CDR2 as LQKENI. Trimming took 6 bases from V and 4 from J; bases not matched to a gene: 8. CDR3: CASSRQGGGTEAFF. The covered CDR3 bases are TGTGCCAGCTCCCGACAGGGAGGGGGCACTGAA.

The chain's CDR3 is CSVAVTIGYGYTF. CDR3 bases read: TGCAGCGTTGCGGTGACAATCGGCTATGGC. V is TRBV29-1 and J is TRBJ1-2; D ambiguous. The read finishes 3 residues shy of the CDR3 end, and the germline J gene is used to complete it. CDR1 is SQVTM, CDR2 ANQGSEA, per germline. This CDR3 has 13 amino acids. The V end was cut by 4 bases, the J end by 4 bases, with 13 bases between.

As concerns this clone: The read stops 3 residues short of the end of the CDR3; the missing end is completed from the germline J gene. This rearrangement joins TRBV10-3 to TRBJ2-7, with D perhaps matching TRBD1 (5 bases). The V gene lost 3 bases and the J gene lost 3 bases, with 12 bases spanning the gap. Germline V gives CDR1 ENHRY, CDR2 SYGVKD. This CDR3 is 14 amino acids long. This chain's CDR3 is CAISDQGSGYEQYF. The DNA read from the CDR3 is TGTGCCATCAGTGACCAGGGATCCGGCTACGAG.